Shown below are 32 T cell receptor beta chains from a single sample sequenced in a study of blood T cell repertoires in COVID-19. Libraries were prepared by immunoSEQ multiplex PCR; TCRdb keeps only in-frame clonotypes and omits some of them. The table includes 310,000 or so clones, about 88% detected once. Sequencing used peripheral blood. These receptors came from a man in his 70s with acute or convalescent COVID-19.

The chain combines TRBV28 with TRBJ1-6, with 8 bases matching TRBD1. V dropped 2 bases and J dropped 8; count of bases not matched to a gene: 14. CDR1 MDHEN and CDR2 SYDVKM come from the germline V gene. This CDR3 contains 18 residues. CDR3 DNA sequence: TGTGCCAGCAGTTTAGTGGGGGTACCCGGGACAGGAGATTCACCCCTCCACTTT. Amino acids: CASSLVGVPGTGDSPLHF.

Here the CDR3 DNA reads TGCGCCAGCAGCCTTGGGACAGGGGCCGGGGAGCTGTTTTTT. Translating it yields CASSLGTGAGELFF. This chain links TRBV5-1 with TRBJ2-2, with 10 nucleotides matching TRBD1. The germline gives CDR1 SGHRS, CDR2 YFSETQ. The V and J ends lost 4 bases and 6 bases, in that order; junction bases with no gene match: 3. The CDR3 spans 14 residues.

The V call is TRBV4-2, the J call TRBJ1-2, with D maybe TRBD1 (5 bases). This CDR3 contains 13 residues. The germline gives CDR1 LGHNA, CDR2 YNFKEQ. Trimming left V 0 bases short and J 7 bases short, with 9 bases between. CDR3 residues: CASSQDLQGGYTF. CDR3 nucleotide sequence: TGTGCCAGCAGCCAAGATCTTCAGGGTGGCTACACCTTC.

The rearrangement joins TRBV2 to TRBJ1-2; a possible D gene is TRBD1 (5 bases). V was shortened by 3 bases and J by 2 bases, with 10 bases between the two germline ends. In germline, CDR1 is SNHLY, CDR2 FYNNEI. CDR3 size: 14 residues. The CDR3: CASSERGLNYGYTF. In nucleotides, the CDR3 is TGTGCCAGCAGTGAGAGGGGACTAAACTATGGCTACACCTTC.

Note on this clone: This specimen includes other DNA sequences encoding the same CDR3. J is TRBJ2-7 and V is TRBV11-3; D is perhaps TRBD1 (7 bases). There are 13 residues in the CDR3. V lost 5 bases to trimming and J lost 3 bases, with 11 bases between them. CDR1 is SGHNT and CDR2 is YENEEA in the germline V gene. The CDR3 spells CASSRQGGYEQYF. CDR3 nucleotides: TGTGCCAGCAGCCGACAGGGAGGCTACGAGCAGTACTTC. Full variable domain (missing parts from reference TRBV11-3 and TRBJ2-7): EAGVVQSPRYKIIEKKQPVAFWCNPISGHNTLYWYLQNLGQGPELLIRYENEEAVDDSQLPKDRFSAERLKGVDSTLKIQPAELGDSAVYLCASSRQGGYEQYFGPGTRLTVT.

The chain joins TRBV5-1 to TRBJ2-7, with 7 bases identical to TRBD1. Germline V gene data show CDR1 as SGHRS and CDR2 as YFSETQ. Trimming removed 3 bases from V and 4 bases from J; junction bases left unmatched: 10. This CDR3 contains 15 residues. The CDR3 nucleotides read TGCGCCAGCAGCTCAGGACAGGCCTTTGGGTACGAGCAGTACTTC. Translating gives CASSSGQAFGYEQYF.

This clone was picked up a small number of times. The chain links TRBV12-3 or TRBV12-4 to TRBJ1-1; 9 bases are a match to TRBD1. CDR3 size: 13 residues. V lost 7 bases, J lost 10 bases, and 10 bases stayed unmatched. DNA of the CDR3: TGTGCCAGCATCTCATCCCGGACAGGGGCAGCTTTCTTT. It translates to CASISSRTGAAFF.

The genes are TRBV6-6 and TRBJ1-2, with 7 nucleotides matching TRBD1. The CDR3 has 14 residues. CDR1 and CDR2 (germline): MNHNY, SVGAGI (reference sequence). J lost 4 bases, V lost 7 bases, and 9 bases had no gene match. CDR3 sequence: CASNRQGTGYGYTF. As DNA, the CDR3 is TGTGCCAGCAACAGACAGGGAACGGGCTATGGCTACACCTTC.

The CDR3 is CASSLRDSMGTQYF. The DNA of the CDR3 is TGTGCCAGCAGCTTACGCGACAGTATGGGGACCCAGTACTTC. The rearrangement joins TRBV7-2 to TRBJ2-5; the D gene is possibly TRBD1 (5 bases). Per germline, CDR1 SGHTA and CDR2 FQGNSA. V shed 2 bases and J shed 7 bases, with 14 bases lying between them. CDR3 length: 14 amino acids.

The chain combines TRBV5-4 with TRBJ1-1, with D unresolved. The V end was cut by 0 bases, the J end by 3 bases, with 9 bases between. The CDR3 extends over 14 amino acids. Germline-derived CDR1 and CDR2 are SGHNT and YYREEE (reference sequence). The CDR3 DNA is TGTGCCAGCAGCTTGGTTCAGGATGACACTGAAGCTTTCTTT. Protein: CASSLVQDDTEAFF.

The rearrangement links TRBV6-5 to TRBJ1-5; D is perhaps TRBD1 (6 bases). The CDR3 spans 13 residues. The germline CDR1 and CDR2 sequences are MNHEY and SVGAGI. Deletions cut 6 bases from V and 5 bases from J, with 11 bases between. Here the CDR3 reads CASRVQGDQPQHF. Here the CDR3 DNA reads TGTGCCAGCAGGGTACAGGGAGATCAGCCCCAGCATTTT.

The rearrangement links TRBV7-2 to TRBJ1-4; TRBD1 might be the D (5 bases). V dropped 1 base and J dropped 2 bases, with 8 bases sitting between them. Germline-derived CDR1 and CDR2 are SGHTA and FQGNSA. This CDR3 has 15 residues. The CDR3 nucleotides read TGTGCCAGCAGCTTAGGGCCAGGGACTAATGAAAAACTGTTTTTT. It encodes CASSLGPGTNEKLFF.

V gene TRBV5-5 combines with J gene TRBJ2-1; D is perhaps TRBD1 (5 bases). The CDR3 extends over 14 amino acids. V lost 0 bases to trimming and J lost 2 bases, with 6 bases between them. Germline V lookup: CDR1 SGHKS, CDR2 YYEKEE (reference sequence). CDR3 sequence (DNA): TGTGCCAGCAGCTTGGGACAGACCTACAATGAGCAGTTCTTC. This gives the protein CASSLGQTYNEQFF.

The chain's CDR3 is CASSFTGQGYGYTF. The CDR3 coding sequence is TGTGCCAGCAGCTTTACCGGACAGGGCTATGGCTACACCTTC. The chain employs TRBV7-2 and TRBJ1-2, with 8 bases identical to TRBD1. This CDR3 has 14 amino acids. V lost 3 bases to trimming and J lost 4 bases; unmatched junction nucleotides: 4. Germline values: CDR1 SGHTA, CDR2 FQGNSA.

The V and J genes are TRBV19 and TRBJ2-6; 7 bases line up with TRBD1. This CDR3 is 16 amino acids long. V trimming: 5 bases; J trimming: 0 bases; junction bases outside the gene matches: 4. Germline assignment: CDR1 LNHDA and CDR2 SQIVND (reference sequence). The CDR3 nucleotides read TGTGCCAGTAGTCCCCGACAGGGCTCTGGGGCCAACGTCCTGACTTTC. Its protein is CASSPRQGSGANVLTF.

V is TRBV2 and J is TRBJ2-1, with 9 bases that match TRBD1. CDR3 length: 14 amino acids. The ends lost 5 bases at V and 8 bases at J; junction bases unmatched: 7. Germline-derived CDR1 and CDR2 are SNHLY and FYNNEI. This CDR3 reads CASSSGQGGDEQFF. The CDR3 DNA is TGTGCCAGCAGTTCGGGACAGGGCGGGGATGAGCAGTTCTTC. Using reference TRBV2 and TRBJ2-1 for the parts outside the CDR3, the full variable domain is EPEVTQTPSHQVTQMGQEVILRCVPISNHLYFYWYRQILGQKVEFLVSFYNNEISEKSEIFDDQFSVERPDGSNFTLKIRSTKLEDSAMYFCASSSGQGGDEQFFGPGTRLTVL.

The chain combines TRBV27 with TRBJ2-7; 7 positions agree with TRBD1. V gave up 0 bases and J gave up 3 bases; unmatched junction bases: 8. CDR3 size: 16 residues. The germline gives CDR1 MNHEY, CDR2 SMNVEV (reference sequence). The CDR3 sequence is CASSLSPTGPLYEQYF. CDR3 nucleotide sequence: TGTGCCAGCAGTTTATCCCCGACAGGGCCTCTCTACGAGCAGTACTTC.

V gene TRBV19 combines with J gene TRBJ2-5; 10 bases are shared with TRBD1. The CDR3 runs to 16 residues. Germline V lookup: CDR1 LNHDA, CDR2 SQIVND (reference sequence). The J segment lost 5 bases and the V segment lost 5 bases, leaving 11 bases of the junction unmatched. The CDR3 here is CASSPTWTGGQETQYF. The CDR3 DNA is TGTGCCAGTAGTCCCACTTGGACAGGGGGACAGGAGACCCAGTACTTC.

This CDR3 reads CASSPRDWVTSGISTDTQYF. Written as DNA, the CDR3 is TGTGCCAGCAGCCCCAGAGACTGGGTAACTAGCGGGATTAGCACAGATACGCAGTATTTT. The chain is built from TRBV7-7 and TRBJ2-3; TRBD2 aligns across 10 bases. Germline lookup yields CDR1 SSHAT and CDR2 FNYEAQ (reference sequence). This CDR3 spans 20 amino acids. After removal of 5 bases from V and 0 bases from J, the junction contained 17 bases not matched to a gene.

The CDR3 spells CASRRTGPPYEQYF. The CDR3 DNA is TGTGCCAGCAGGAGAACAGGGCCGCCCTACGAGCAGTACTTC. J is TRBJ2-7 and V is TRBV6-5, with a weak D call TRBD1 (6 bases). The CDR3 sequence is 14 residues long. Germline V gene data show CDR1 as MNHEY and CDR2 as SVGAGI. The V gene lost 6 bases and the J gene lost 2 bases, with 14 bases spanning the gap.

The chain links TRBV7-2 to TRBJ2-2, with D hard to call. Germline values: CDR1 SGHTA, CDR2 FQGNSA. This CDR3 region has 16 residues. Trimming cost V 2 bases and J 0 bases, with 10 bases left between them. The CDR3 reads CASSLSGSANTGELFF. Written as DNA, the CDR3 is TGTGCCAGCAGCTTATCCGGGTCCGCGAACACCGGGGAGCTGTTTTTT.

V gene TRBV7-3 combines with J gene TRBJ2-1; 9 positions agree with TRBD2. Trimming removed 5 bases from V and 2 bases from J; junction bases left unmatched: 13. The germline CDR1 and CDR2 sequences are SGHTA and FQGTGA. The CDR3 contains 18 residues. In DNA, the CDR3 is TGTGCCAGCAGCCGCCCCGCCCGCGGCGGGGGGGCCTACAATGAGCAGTTCTTC. Translating it yields CASSRPARGGGAYNEQFF.

With regard to this clone: The limits of the CDR3 on the DNA are not certain, so only TCRdb's listed CDR3 is given. This chain links TRBV6-5 with TRBJ2-3; the table's D call, TRBD2, has no DNA check behind it. The CDR3 is 12 residues long, counting both termini. CDR1 MNHEY and CDR2 SVGAGI come from the germline V gene. Here the CDR3 reads CASSTSGDTQYF.

The table lists this clone with a count of one. V and J are TRBV19 and TRBJ1-1; 10 bases agree with TRBD1. J lost 4 bases, V lost 4 bases, and 6 bases had no gene match. CDR3 size: 15 residues. Germline V lookup: CDR1 LNHDA, CDR2 SQIVND (reference sequence). The DNA of the CDR3 is TGTGCCAGTAGTACCCGGGACAGGGGTCCCACTGAAGCTTTCTTT. This encodes CASSTRDRGPTEAFF.

This chain links TRBV7-8 with TRBJ1-3; D perhaps matches TRBD1 (5 bases). Trimming removed 1 base from V and 0 bases from J, with 13 bases in between. CDR3 length: 17 amino acids. Germline V gene lookup returns CDR1 SGHVS and CDR2 FQNEAQ. In DNA, the CDR3 is TGTGCCAGCAGCTTAGAGTCGTCGGGGGGCTCTGGAAACACCATATATTTT. It translates to CASSLESSGGSGNTIYF. The variable domain in full, completed from reference TRBV7-8 and TRBJ1-3, reads GAGVSQSPRYKVAKRGQDVALRCDPISGHVSLFWYQQALGQGPEFLTYFQNEAQLDKSGLPSDRFFAERPEGSVSTLKIQRTQQEDSAVYLCASSLESSGGSGNTIYFGEGSWLTVV.

The V and J genes are TRBV28 and TRBJ2-5; 12 nucleotides agree with TRBD2. V lost 6 bases and J lost 4; bases outside the gene matches: 9. This CDR3 region has 16 residues. Germline V gives CDR1 MDHEN, CDR2 SYDVKM. The CDR3: CASSPPGLAGRETQYF. The CDR3 DNA sequence: TGTGCCAGCAGCCCACCCGGACTAGCGGGAAGAGAGACCCAGTACTTC.

The J gene is TRBJ1-6, the V gene TRBV3-1 (or the pseudogene TRBV3-2), with a possible D match to TRBD1 (6 bases). Germline V CDR1 and CDR2: LGHDT, YNNKEL (reference sequence). The V end was cut by 5 bases, the J end by 9 bases, with 23 bases between. The CDR3 totals 17 residues. The CDR3: CASSKGGEASMVSPLHF. DNA for the CDR3: TGTGCCAGCAGCAAAGGGGGGGAGGCGTCTATGGTTTCACCCCTCCACTTT.

This chain links TRBV27 with TRBJ2-1, with 11 bases that match TRBD2. This CDR3 spans 15 amino acids. Germline V gene data show CDR1 as MNHEY and CDR2 as SMNVEV (reference sequence). After removal of 0 bases from V and 9 bases from J, the junction contained 4 bases not matched to a gene. CDR3 in DNA: TGTGCCAGCAGTTTATCACTAGCGGGAGTGTCTGAGCAGTTCTTC. Its translation is CASSLSLAGVSEQFF.

This clone was picked up a small number of times. The V gene is TRBV7-2, the J gene TRBJ2-5; tentative D call: TRBD2 (6 bases). The CDR3 loop spans 14 amino acids. V shed 5 bases and J shed 2 bases, with 12 bases lying between them. The germline CDR1 and CDR2 sequences are SGHTA and FQGNSA. CDR3 loop: CASSLLGLQETQYF. CDR3 sequence (DNA): TGTGCCAGCAGCCTCCTGGGACTTCAAGAGACCCAGTACTTC.

The rearrangement uses TRBV7-2 and TRBJ2-5; 15 nucleotides match TRBD2. CDR1 is SGHTA, CDR2 FQGNSA, per germline. The CDR3 length is 17 residues. The V segment lost 4 bases and the J segment 5 bases; nucleotides outside the gene matches: 8. The CDR3: CASSSSGLAGGWETQYF. The DNA of the CDR3 is TGTGCCAGCAGCTCCTCGGGACTAGCGGGGGGATGGGAGACCCAGTACTTC.

The rearrangement joins TRBV30 to TRBJ2-5; TRBD1 agrees at 12 bases. The CDR3 is 15 residues long. The V and J ends lost 3 bases and 4 bases, in that order; junction bases with no gene match: 6. Germline assignment: CDR1 GTSNPN and CDR2 SVGIG (reference sequence). CDR3 in DNA: TGTGCCTGGAGCAAGGGACAGGGGGCATTAGAGACCCAGTACTTC. Encoded protein: CAWSKGQGALETQYF.

This sequence joins TRBV6-4 and TRBJ2-4; weak D call: TRBD1 (6 bases). The germline gives CDR1 MRHNA, CDR2 SNTAGT. Trimming removed 6 bases at V and 0 bases at J, with 18 bases between. The CDR3 spans 17 residues. The CDR3, as DNA: TGTGCCAGCAGCCGGGACAAGACGAACCCAGCCAAAAACATTCAGTACTTC. Its protein product is CASSRDKTNPAKNIQYF.